What follows is one T cell receptor beta chain and its context. Participants reported their clinical history, and cohort assignment relied on those reports. The entry originates in a study of blood T cell repertoires in COVID-19. Study summary: Some COVID-19 samples were acute and others convalescent; all came from the United States, Italy and Spain. PBMCs, B-cell-depleted T cells, or T cells were the source of the cDNA or gDNA that made up the material.

In the original processing: Reference gene primers were amplified, and this amplification served to estimate nucleated cell counts. Sequencing was performed with immunoSEQ multiplex PCR; in TCRdb, only in-frame clones are kept and a portion is missing. D and trimming were read from the DNA, whereas the V and J calls and clone size are those reported in that table. Among approximately 230,000 clones listed, about nine tenths were seen once. This TCR was recovered from a woman aged 25 to 39 with acute COVID-19. The sample consisted of PBMCs or T cells enriched from blood (not recorded which).

The CDR3 loop reads CASTIGRWTVGHEQYF. The CDR3 nucleotides are TGTGCCAGCACGATTGGACGCTGGACGGTGGGGCACGAGCAGTACTTC. The J gene is TRBJ2-7, the V gene TRBV28; D possibly corresponds to TRBD1 (5 bases). This CDR3 contains 16 residues. The V gene's germline CDR1 is MDHEN and CDR2 SYDVKM. Deletions cut 7 bases from V and 5 bases from J, with 24 bases between. The full variable domain, with the rest looked up from reference TRBV28 and TRBJ2-7, is DVKVTQSSRYLVKRTGEKVFLECVQDMDHENMFWYRQDPGLGLRLIYFSYDVKMKEKGDIPEGYSVSREKKERFSLILESASTNQTSMYLCASTIGRWTVGHEQYFGPGTRLTVT.